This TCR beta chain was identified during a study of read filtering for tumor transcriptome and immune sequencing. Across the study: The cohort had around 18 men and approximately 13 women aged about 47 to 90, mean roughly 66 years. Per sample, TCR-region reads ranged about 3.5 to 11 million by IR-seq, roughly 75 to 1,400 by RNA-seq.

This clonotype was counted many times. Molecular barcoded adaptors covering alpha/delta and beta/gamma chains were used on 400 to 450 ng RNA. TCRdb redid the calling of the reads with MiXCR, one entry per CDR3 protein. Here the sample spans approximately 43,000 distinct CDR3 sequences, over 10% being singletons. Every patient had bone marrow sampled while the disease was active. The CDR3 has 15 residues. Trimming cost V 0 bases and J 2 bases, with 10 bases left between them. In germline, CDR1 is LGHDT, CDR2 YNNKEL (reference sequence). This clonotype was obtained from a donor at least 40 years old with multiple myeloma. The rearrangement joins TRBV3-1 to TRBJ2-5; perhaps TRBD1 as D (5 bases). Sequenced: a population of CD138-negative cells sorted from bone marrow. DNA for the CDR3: TGTGCCAGCAGCCAAGAAATCAGGGATCAAGAGACCCAGTACTTC. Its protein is CASSQEIRDQETQYF.